The 18 T cell receptor beta chains below come from one sample, sequenced in a study of blood T cell repertoires in COVID-19. The method was immunoSEQ multiplex PCR; TCRdb's version includes in-frame clones alone and lacks a portion of them. This table has about 180,000 clones, around 90% appearing once. The specimen sequenced was PBMCs or T cells enriched from blood (not recorded which). These TCRs come from a woman aged 18 to 35 who had recovered from COVID-19.

The CDR3: CSVEVGLSIRSDTQYF. The CDR3 coding sequence is TGCAGCGTTGAAGTCGGCTTAAGTATTCGTAGCGATACGCAGTATTTT. V is TRBV29-1 and J is TRBJ2-3; D uncertain. With 1 base removed from V and 6 bases from J, the gap between germline ends came to 20 bases. The CDR3 has 16 amino acids. The V gene's germline CDR1 is SQVTM and CDR2 ANQGSEA.

CDR3 DNA sequence: TGTGCCAGCAGACCAGGGGGCAGGGAGACCCAGTACTTC. It codes for CASRPGGRETQYF. This chain connects TRBV6-5 to TRBJ2-5; TRBD1 agrees at 8 bases. The CDR3 contains 13 residues. Per the germline V gene, CDR1 is MNHEY and CDR2 is SVGAGI. J gave up 5 bases and V 6 bases, and 5 bases lay outside the gene matches.

The chain couples TRBV30 to TRBJ2-5; 9 nucleotides match TRBD1. Unmatched junction bases numbered 9, after V lost 5 bases and J lost 5 bases. Germline-derived CDR1 and CDR2 are GTSNPN and SVGIG (reference sequence). The CDR3 spans 14 residues. CDR3 sequence reads: CAWGPGQGSETQYF. DNA for the CDR3: TGTGCCTGGGGGCCGGGACAGGGTTCGGAGACCCAGTACTTC.

The V gene is TRBV10-1, the J gene TRBJ2-3, with D perhaps TRBD2 (7 bases). V dropped 7 bases and J dropped 3 bases, with 17 bases sitting between them. From germline, CDR1 is WNHNN and CDR2 SYGVQD (reference sequence). This CDR3 is built from 15 residues. The DNA for the CDR3 is TGCGCCAGCACCCGATCAGGGGAGGGGACAGATACGCAGTATTTT. Its protein product is CASTRSGEGTDTQYF.

The CDR3 spells CASSQGPAGDVYEQFF. The CDR3 nucleotides are TGCGCCAGCAGCCAAGGGCCAGCGGGAGACGTATATGAGCAGTTCTTC. V gene TRBV4-1 combines with J gene TRBJ2-1; 8 bases align to TRBD2. The CDR3 has 16 amino acids. Germline V CDR1 and CDR2: MGHRA, YSYEKL. Losses at the gene ends were 1 base for V and 8 bases for J; bases not matched to a gene: 10.

This clone was seen only once. V and J are TRBV9 and TRBJ1-1; no reliable D call. Germline V gives CDR1 SGDLS, CDR2 YYNGEE. The CDR3 extends over 13 amino acids. V was clipped by 3 bases and J by 1 base, with 7 bases between them. The CDR3 protein is CASSAHGNTEAFF. The CDR3 bases are TGTGCCAGCAGCGCACATGGGAACACTGAAGCTTTCTTT.

Worth noting for this clone: With a much larger clone just one base away, this may be a read error. The chain carries TRBV12-5 and TRBJ2-1, with TRBD2 identical over 12 bases. Germline V gene lookup returns CDR1 LGHNT and CDR2 FRNRAP. The CDR3 runs 21 residues. The CDR3 here is CVSGLDYLAGGPRSSYNEQFF. The CDR3 DNA is TGTGTTAGTGGTTTGGATTATCTAGCGGGAGGGCCTAGGAGCTCCTACAATGAGCAGTTCTTC.

V is TRBV5-4 and J is TRBJ2-1; the D gene is possibly TRBD2 (6 bases). The CDR3 spans 15 residues. With 5 bases removed from V and 6 bases from J, the gap between germline ends came to 18 bases. CDR1 is SGHNT, CDR2 YYREEE, per germline (reference sequence). CDR3 residues: CASSFFTGTPNEQFF. As DNA, the CDR3 is TGTGCCAGCAGTTTTTTCACCGGGACTCCCAATGAGCAGTTCTTC. Filled out from reference TRBV5-4 and TRBJ2-1, the complete variable domain reads ETGVTQSPTHLIKTRGQQVTLRCSSQSGHNTVSWYQQALGQGPQFIFQYYREEENGRGNFPPRFSGLQFPNYSSELNVNALELDDSALYLCASSFFTGTPNEQFFGPGTRLTVL.

This clone appeared once. The chain combines TRBV5-4 with TRBJ2-1; 8 bases map to TRBD2. The ends lost 3 bases at V and 5 bases at J; junction bases unmatched: 13. This CDR3 is built from 17 residues. Germline CDR1 SGHNT, CDR2 YYREEE (reference sequence). The CDR3 protein is CASSSAGERLMNNEQFF. The CDR3 nucleotides read TGTGCCAGCAGCTCAGCGGGAGAGAGGCTGATGAACAATGAGCAGTTCTTC. Full variable domain (missing parts from reference TRBV5-4 and TRBJ2-1): ETGVTQSPTHLIKTRGQQVTLRCSSQSGHNTVSWYQQALGQGPQFIFQYYREEENGRGNFPPRFSGLQFPNYSSELNVNALELDDSALYLCASSSAGERLMNNEQFFGPGTRLTVL.

V is TRBV6-5 and J is TRBJ2-5; tentatively, D is TRBD2 (5 bases). CDR3 length: 13 amino acids. The V gene's germline CDR1 is MNHEY and CDR2 SVGAGI. The ends were cut back, 6 bases at V and 3 bases at J, with 11 bases in the middle. The chain's CDR3 is CASRWTGEETQYF. In nucleotides, the CDR3 is TGTGCCAGCAGGTGGACTGGTGAAGAGACCCAGTACTTC.

The chain is built from TRBV6-5 and TRBJ1-6; no definite D call. Germline V gives CDR1 MNHEY, CDR2 SVGAGI. CDR3 size: 13 residues. Trimming took 11 bases from V and 0 from J, leaving 8 bases between them. Written as DNA, the CDR3 is TGTGCCTGCTCGAGCTCCTATAATTCACCCCTCCACTTT. Its protein product is CACSSSYNSPLHF.

CDR3 loop: CASSEMAGEQFF. The CDR3 coding sequence is TGTGCCAGCAGTGAGATGGCGGGGGAGCAGTTCTTC. The chain combines TRBV6-1 with TRBJ2-1, with D tentatively TRBD2 (6 bases). The CDR3 length is 12 residues. From germline, CDR1 is MNHNS and CDR2 SASEGT. Trimming cost V 3 bases and J 10 bases, with 10 bases left between them.

The chain carries TRBV5-1 and TRBJ2-7; no clear D gene. Deletions cut 4 bases from V and 7 bases from J, with 15 bases between. The CDR3 runs to 13 residues. Germline loops: CDR1 SGHRS, CDR2 YFSETQ. In DNA, the CDR3 is TGCGCCAGCAGCCCTACACGGGTGTGGGAGCAGTACTTC. The encoded protein is CASSPTRVWEQYF.

V and J are TRBV10-3 and TRBJ1-1, with a tentative D call TRBD1 (5 bases). This CDR3 has 13 amino acids. Germline V gene data show CDR1 as ENHRY and CDR2 as SYGVKD. Trimming pared 8 bases from V and 1 base from J, leaving 11 bases between. CDR3 sequence (DNA): TGTGCCATCCGAGTTGGGGCGAACACTGAAGCTTTCTTT. Protein product: CAIRVGANTEAFF.

The chain couples TRBV18 to TRBJ2-2; tentative D call: TRBD1 (6 bases). The CDR3 runs 15 residues. Trimming shortened V by 4 bases and J by 3 bases, and 12 bases separated the two germline ends. Germline V lookup: CDR1 KGHSH, CDR2 LQKENI. CDR3 residues: CASSLGTSYTGELFF. Here the CDR3 DNA reads TGTGCCAGCTCACTAGGGACATCGTACACCGGGGAGCTGTTTTTT.

The chain links TRBV9 to TRBJ1-6; possible D gene TRBD1, 6 bases. The CDR3 has 14 residues. The V end was cut by 3 bases, the J end by 4 bases, with 8 bases between. Germline V lookup: CDR1 SGDLS, CDR2 YYNGEE. The DNA for the CDR3 is TGTGCCAGCAGCGGGGGACAATATAATTCACCCCTCCACTTT. It specifies CASSGGQYNSPLHF.

This clone was seen only once. CDR3 bases: TGTGCCAGCAGCTTAGGGGGACTGGCATACGAGCAGTACTTC. It specifies CASSLGGLAYEQYF. The gene calls are TRBV11-2 and TRBJ2-7, with D perhaps TRBD2 (6 bases). CDR1 SGHAT and CDR2 FQNNGV come from the germline V gene. The CDR3 totals 14 residues. Trimming cost V 1 base and J 4 bases, with 11 bases left between them.

This chain uses TRBV4-3 with TRBJ2-7; maybe TRBD2 (5 bases). Germline lookup yields CDR1 LGHNA and CDR2 YSLEER. The CDR3 runs to 15 residues. V dropped 0 bases and J dropped 6 bases, with 15 bases sitting between them. The CDR3 region has the DNA TGCGCCAGCAGCCAAGATAGTCTAGCTGGGGTCGAGCAGTACTTC. It is translated as CASSQDSLAGVEQYF.